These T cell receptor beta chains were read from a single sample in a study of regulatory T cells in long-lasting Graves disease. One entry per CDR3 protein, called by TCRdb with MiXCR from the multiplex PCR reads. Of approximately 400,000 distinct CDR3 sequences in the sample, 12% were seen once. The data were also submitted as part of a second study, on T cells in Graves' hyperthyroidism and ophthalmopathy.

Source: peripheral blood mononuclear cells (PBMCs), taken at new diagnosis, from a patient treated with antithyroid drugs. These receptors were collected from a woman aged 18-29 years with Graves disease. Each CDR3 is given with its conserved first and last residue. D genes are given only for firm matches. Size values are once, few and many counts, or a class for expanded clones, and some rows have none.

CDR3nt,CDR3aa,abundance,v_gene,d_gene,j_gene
TGTGCCAGCGAGAGAGACACAGATACGCAGTATTTT,CASERDTDTQYF,many,TRBV28,NA,TRBJ2-3
TGTGCTAGTGGTCTGGGCATTCCGCCCCAGCATTTT,CASGLGIPPQHF,NA,TRBV12-5,NA,TRBJ1-5
TGCAGTGCTCCAAGGCTAGCGGGGGGGCCCCCAGATACGCAGTATTTT,CSAPRLAGGPPDTQYF,many,TRBV20-1,TRBD2,TRBJ2-3
TGTGCCAGTGAAGGAAGACTAGCGATCTACGAGCAGTACTTC,CASEGRLAIYEQYF,many,TRBV28,TRBD2,TRBJ2-7
TGTGCCAGCAGCCCTCCCGTAGCGGGGTACTCCTACAATGAGCAGTTCTTC,CASSPPVAGYSYNEQFF,many,TRBV3-1,TRBD2,TRBJ2-1
TGCGCCAGCACCCGACCTGACACGGGGGATACGCAGTATTTT,CASTRPDTGDTQYF,many,TRBV5-1,NA,TRBJ2-3
TGTGCCAGCAGCTTAGTGACTAGCGGAACAGATACGCAGTATTTT,CASSLVTSGTDTQYF,many,TRBV11-2,TRBD2,TRBJ2-3
TGCGCCAGCAGCTTGGGCCGCAGCACAGATACGCAGTATTTT,CASSLGRSTDTQYF,few,TRBV5-1,NA,TRBJ2-3
TGTGCCAGCAGCTCTACTATGTTTGACAGGGACTTTGGCAATGAGCAGTTCTTC,CASSSTMFDRDFGNEQFF,NA,TRBV9,NA,TRBJ2-1
TGTGCCAGCAGTTGGGGGGCAGGCCCGAAAACTAATGAAAAACTGTTTTTT,CASSWGAGPKTNEKLFF,many,TRBV7-2,NA,TRBJ1-4
TGTGCCAGCAGGGGACAGGGCGACAATTCACCCCTCCACTTT,CASRGQGDNSPLHF,many,TRBV2,TRBD1,TRBJ1-6
TGTGCCAGCAGCCCCGGCAGGGGCCCTGAAGCTTTCTTT,CASSPGRGPEAFF,many,TRBV3-1,NA,TRBJ1-1
TGTGCCAGCAGCTTAGTATCCGCCACAGATACGCAGTGTTTT,CASSLVSATDTQCF,few,TRBV7-2,NA,TRBJ2-3
TGTGCCAGCAGTAAATTGAACACCGGGGAGCTGTTTTTT,CASSKLNTGELFF,NA,TRBV6-1,NA,TRBJ2-2
TGTGCCAGCAGTTTTCGAGGGAAAAACACTGAAGCTTTCTTT,CASSFRGKNTEAFF,NA,TRBV12-3/TRBV12-4,NA,TRBJ1-1
TGCAGCGTTGACGGCGGGTTCCAAGAGACCCAGTACTTC,CSVDGGFQETQYF,many,TRBV29-1,NA,TRBJ2-5
TGTGCCAGCGTATACAGTTCTAACCGGCCCCAGCATTTT,CASVYSSNRPQHF,many,TRBV2,NA,TRBJ1-5
TGCAGTGCTAGAGATCTCTCGAGGCCCGGAAACACCATATATTTT,CSARDLSRPGNTIYF,NA,TRBV20-1,NA,TRBJ1-3
TGTGCCAGTAGTATAGGGACCGGAGGTGAAAAACTGTTTTTT,CASSIGTGGEKLFF,few,TRBV19,NA,TRBJ1-4